Detailed here is one T cell receptor beta chain. With 60 Vbeta and 13 Jbeta primers, the PCR was carried out. Study processing details: Unique TCR beta chains numbered roughly 84 million in a later analysis, with around 12 million shared. Sequenced by immunoSEQ multiplex PCR; TCRdb stores in-frame clones only, minus some. The V and J calls and clone size were taken over from that table, and D and trimming were inferred from the DNA. The sample holds some 190,000 clones, approximately 87% seen once. The germline gives CDR1 LNHDA, CDR2 SQIVND (reference sequence). The CDR3 runs to 13 residues. V gave up 6 bases and J gave up 4 bases, with 12 bases separating them. Despite likely unrecorded immune exposures, the donors were nominally healthy at the time of sampling. These data come from a study of cytomegalovirus exposure and HLA in healthy donors. Turning to the study itself: Counted in an early data release were tens of millions of unique TCRs from HLA-typed donors. Roughly four fifths of approximately 400 genotyped donors fell in the Caucasian-associated ancestry cluster.

The sequence was collected from a man aged 30 to 39 in good health and CMV-seronegative. Sequencing used PBMCs. The chain carries TRBV19 and TRBJ2-5; D is possibly TRBD2 (5 bases). The DNA for the CDR3 is TGTGCCAGTAGCAATGGACGGGGAGAGACCCAGTACTTC. It codes for CASSNGRGETQYF.